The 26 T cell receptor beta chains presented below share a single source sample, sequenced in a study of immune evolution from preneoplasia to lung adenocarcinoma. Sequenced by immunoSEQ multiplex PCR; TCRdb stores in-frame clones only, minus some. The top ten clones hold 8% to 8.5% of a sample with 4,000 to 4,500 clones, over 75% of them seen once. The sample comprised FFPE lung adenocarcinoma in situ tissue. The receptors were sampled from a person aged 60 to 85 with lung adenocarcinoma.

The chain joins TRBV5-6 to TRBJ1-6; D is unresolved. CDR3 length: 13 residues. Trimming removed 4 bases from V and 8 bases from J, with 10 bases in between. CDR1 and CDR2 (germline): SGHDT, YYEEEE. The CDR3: CASSITSDSPLHF. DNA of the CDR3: TGTGCCAGCAGCATAACGAGCGATTCACCCCTCCACTTT.

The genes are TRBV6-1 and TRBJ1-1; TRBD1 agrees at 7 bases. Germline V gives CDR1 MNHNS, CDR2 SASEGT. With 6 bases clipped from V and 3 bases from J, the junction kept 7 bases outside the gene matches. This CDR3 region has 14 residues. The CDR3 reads CASRRQGRDTEAFF. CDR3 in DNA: TGTGCCAGCAGACGACAGGGCAGGGACACTGAAGCTTTCTTT.

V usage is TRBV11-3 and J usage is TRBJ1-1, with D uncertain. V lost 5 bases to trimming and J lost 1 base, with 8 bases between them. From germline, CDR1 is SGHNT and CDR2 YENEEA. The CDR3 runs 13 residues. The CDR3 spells CASSPRANTEAFF. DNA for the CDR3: TGTGCCAGCAGCCCCCGGGCGAACACTGAAGCTTTCTTT.

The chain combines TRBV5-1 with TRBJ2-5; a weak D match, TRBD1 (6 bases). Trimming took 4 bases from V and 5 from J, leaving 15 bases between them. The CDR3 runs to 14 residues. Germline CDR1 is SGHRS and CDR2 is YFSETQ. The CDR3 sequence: CASSPQGSGETQYF. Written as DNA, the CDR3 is TGCGCCAGCAGCCCTCAGGGGAGTGGGGAGACCCAGTACTTC.

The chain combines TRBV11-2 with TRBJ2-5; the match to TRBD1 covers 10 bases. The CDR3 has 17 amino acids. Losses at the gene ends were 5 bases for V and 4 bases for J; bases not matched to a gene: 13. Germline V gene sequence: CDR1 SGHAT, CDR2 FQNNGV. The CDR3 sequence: CASSAPGTGVLRETQYF. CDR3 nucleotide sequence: TGTGCCAGCAGCGCCCCCGGGACAGGGGTGTTGAGAGAGACCCAGTACTTC.

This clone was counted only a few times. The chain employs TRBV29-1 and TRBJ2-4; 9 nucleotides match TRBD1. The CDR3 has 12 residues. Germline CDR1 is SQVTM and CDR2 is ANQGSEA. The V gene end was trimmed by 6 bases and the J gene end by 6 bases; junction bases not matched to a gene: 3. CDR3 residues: CSVPGQGNIQYF. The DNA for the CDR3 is TGCAGCGTACCGGGACAGGGAAACATTCAGTACTTC.

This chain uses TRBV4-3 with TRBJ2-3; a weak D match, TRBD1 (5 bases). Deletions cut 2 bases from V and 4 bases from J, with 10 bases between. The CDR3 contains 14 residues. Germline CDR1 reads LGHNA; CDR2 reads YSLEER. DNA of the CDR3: TGCGCCAGCAGCCAAAGCCCAGGGTCAGATACGCAGTATTTT. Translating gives CASSQSPGSDTQYF.

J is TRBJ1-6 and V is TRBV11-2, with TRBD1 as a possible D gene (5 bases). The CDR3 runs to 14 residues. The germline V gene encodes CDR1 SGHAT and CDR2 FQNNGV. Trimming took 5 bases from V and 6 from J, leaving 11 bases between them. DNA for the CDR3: TGTGCCAGCAGCCTAATTCAGGGTAATTCACCCCTCCACTTT. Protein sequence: CASSLIQGNSPLHF.

The CDR3 DNA is TGTGCCAGCAGCTTAGATGAACAGTGGGACAATGAGCAGTTCTTC. Residues: CASSLDEQWDNEQFF. The chain has TRBV7-9 and TRBJ2-1; D remains ambiguous. There are 15 residues in the CDR3. The ends were cut back, 1 base at V and 5 bases at J, with 12 bases in the middle. In germline, CDR1 is SEHNR, CDR2 FQNEAQ (reference sequence).

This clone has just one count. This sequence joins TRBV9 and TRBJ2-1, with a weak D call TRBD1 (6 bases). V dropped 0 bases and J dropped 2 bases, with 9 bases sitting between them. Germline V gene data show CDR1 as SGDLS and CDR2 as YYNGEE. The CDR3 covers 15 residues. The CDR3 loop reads CASSVGRGPYNEQFF. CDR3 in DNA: TGTGCCAGCAGCGTAGGCAGGGGCCCCTACAATGAGCAGTTCTTC.

The DNA of the CDR3 is TGTGCCAGCAGTTTAACTAGGAGCGGCAATGAGCAGTTCTTC. It codes for CASSLTRSGNEQFF. The J gene is TRBJ2-1, the V gene TRBV27; D is possibly TRBD2 (5 bases). CDR1 MNHEY and CDR2 SMNVEV come from the germline V gene (reference sequence). Between the trimmed V and J ends, which lost 2 bases and 6 bases, there was a span of 11 bases. The CDR3 loop spans 14 amino acids.

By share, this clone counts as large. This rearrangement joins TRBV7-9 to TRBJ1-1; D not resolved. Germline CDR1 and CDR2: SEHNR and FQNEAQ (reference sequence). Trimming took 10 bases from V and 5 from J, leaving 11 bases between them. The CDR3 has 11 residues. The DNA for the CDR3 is TGTGCCACCTCTAATCATACTGAAGCTTTCTTT. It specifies CATSNHTEAFF.

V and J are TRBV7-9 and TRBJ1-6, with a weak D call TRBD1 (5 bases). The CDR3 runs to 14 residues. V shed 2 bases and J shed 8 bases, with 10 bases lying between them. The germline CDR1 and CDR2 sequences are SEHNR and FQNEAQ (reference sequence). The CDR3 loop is CASSLQGVYSPLHF. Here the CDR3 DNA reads TGTGCCAGCAGCTTACAGGGTGTATATTCACCCCTCCACTTT.

The CDR3 coding sequence is TGTGCCTGGAGGAGATTGACAGTGAACACTGAAGCTTTCTTT. Protein product: CAWRRLTVNTEAFF. The rearrangement uses TRBV30 and TRBJ1-1, with D possibly being TRBD1 (5 bases). Germline CDR1 GTSNPN, CDR2 SVGIG (reference sequence). The CDR3 totals 14 residues. The ends were cut back, 3 bases at V and 0 bases at J, with 11 bases in the middle.

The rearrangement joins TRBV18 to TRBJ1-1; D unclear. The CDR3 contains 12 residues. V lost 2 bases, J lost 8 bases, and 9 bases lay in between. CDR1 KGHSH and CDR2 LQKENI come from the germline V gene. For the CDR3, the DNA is TGTGCCAGCTCACCAGAGCTTACGGAAGCTTTCTTT. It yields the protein CASSPELTEAFF.

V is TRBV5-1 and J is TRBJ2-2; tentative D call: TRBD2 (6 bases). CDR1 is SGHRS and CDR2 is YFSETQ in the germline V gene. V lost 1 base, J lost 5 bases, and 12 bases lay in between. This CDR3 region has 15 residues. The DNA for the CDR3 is TGCGCCAGCAGCTTGACGTCGGGGGAGACCGGGGAGCTGTTTTTT. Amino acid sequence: CASSLTSGETGELFF.

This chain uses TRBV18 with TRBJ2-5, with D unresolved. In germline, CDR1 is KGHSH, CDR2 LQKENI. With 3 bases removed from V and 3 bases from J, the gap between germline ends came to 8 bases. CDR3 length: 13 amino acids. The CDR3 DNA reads TGTGCCAGCTCACCCGTGGCAGAAGAGACCCAGTACTTC. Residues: CASSPVAEETQYF. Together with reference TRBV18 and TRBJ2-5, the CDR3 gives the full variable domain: NAGVMQNPRHLVRRRGQEARLRCSPMKGHSHVYWYRQLPEEGLKFMVYLQKENIIDESGMPKERFSAEFPKEGPSILRIQQVVRGDSAAYFCASSPVAEETQYFGPGTRLLVL.

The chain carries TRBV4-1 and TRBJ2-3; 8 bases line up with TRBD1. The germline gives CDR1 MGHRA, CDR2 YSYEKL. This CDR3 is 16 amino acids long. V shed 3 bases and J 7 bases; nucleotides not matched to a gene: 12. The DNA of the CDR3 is TGCGCCAGCAGCCATGTAAGGGGACAGGTTCAGAATACGCAGTATTTT. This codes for CASSHVRGQVQNTQYF.

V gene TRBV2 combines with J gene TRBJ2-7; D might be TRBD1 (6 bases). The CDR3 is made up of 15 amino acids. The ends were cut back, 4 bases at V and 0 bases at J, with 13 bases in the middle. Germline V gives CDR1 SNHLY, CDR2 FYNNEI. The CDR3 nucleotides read TGTGCCAGCAGTGTGACAGGCCGAATCTCCTACGAGCAGTACTTC. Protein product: CASSVTGRISYEQYF. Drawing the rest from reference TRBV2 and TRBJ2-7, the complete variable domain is EPEVTQTPSHQVTQMGQEVILRCVPISNHLYFYWYRQILGQKVEFLVSFYNNEISEKSEIFDDQFSVERPDGSNFTLKIRSTKLEDSAMYFCASSVTGRISYEQYFGPGTRLTVT.

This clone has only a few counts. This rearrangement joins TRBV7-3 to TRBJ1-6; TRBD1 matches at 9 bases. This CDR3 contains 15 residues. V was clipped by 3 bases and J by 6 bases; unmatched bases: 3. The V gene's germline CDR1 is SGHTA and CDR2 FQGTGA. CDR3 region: CASSLGQGGNSPLHF. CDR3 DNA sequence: TGTGCCAGCAGCTTGGGACAGGGCGGTAATTCACCCCTCCACTTT.

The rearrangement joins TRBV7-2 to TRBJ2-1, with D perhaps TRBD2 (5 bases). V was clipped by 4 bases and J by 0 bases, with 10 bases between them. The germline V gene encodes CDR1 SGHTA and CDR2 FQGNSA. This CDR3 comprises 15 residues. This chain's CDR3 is CASSSDWNSYNEQFF. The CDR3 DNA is TGTGCCAGCAGCTCGGACTGGAACTCCTACAATGAGCAGTTCTTC. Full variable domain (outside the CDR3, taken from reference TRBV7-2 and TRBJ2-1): GAGVSQSPSNKVTEKGKDVELRCDPISGHTALYWYRQSLGQGLEFLIYFQGNSAPDKSGLPSDRFSAERTGGSVSTLTIQRTQQEDSAVYLCASSSDWNSYNEQFFGPGTRLTVL.

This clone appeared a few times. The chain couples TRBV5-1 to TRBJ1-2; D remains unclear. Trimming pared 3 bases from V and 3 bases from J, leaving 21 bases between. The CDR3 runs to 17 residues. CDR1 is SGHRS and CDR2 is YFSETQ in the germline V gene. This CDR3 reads CASSSLLGSAGDYGYTF. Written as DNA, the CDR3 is TGCGCCAGCAGCTCCCTCCTGGGAAGCGCGGGAGACTATGGCTACACCTTC.

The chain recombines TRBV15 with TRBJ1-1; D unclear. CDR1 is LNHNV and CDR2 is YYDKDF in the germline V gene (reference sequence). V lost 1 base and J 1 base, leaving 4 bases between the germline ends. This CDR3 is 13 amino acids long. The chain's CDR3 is CATSRGGNTEAFF. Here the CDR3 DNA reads TGTGCCACCAGCAGAGGCGGGAACACTGAAGCTTTCTTT.

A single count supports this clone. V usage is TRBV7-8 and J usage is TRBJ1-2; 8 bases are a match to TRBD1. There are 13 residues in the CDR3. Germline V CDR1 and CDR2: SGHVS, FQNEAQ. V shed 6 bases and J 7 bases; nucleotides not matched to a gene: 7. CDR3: CASSLRTGTGYTF. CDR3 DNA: TGTGCCAGCAGTCTTCGGACAGGGACTGGCTACACCTTC.

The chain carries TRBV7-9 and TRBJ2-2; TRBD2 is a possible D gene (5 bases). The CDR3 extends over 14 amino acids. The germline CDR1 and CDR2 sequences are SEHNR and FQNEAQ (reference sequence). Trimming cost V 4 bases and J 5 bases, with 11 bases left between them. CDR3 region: CASSWTVSTGELFF. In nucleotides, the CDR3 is TGTGCCAGCAGCTGGACTGTCTCAACCGGGGAGCTGTTTTTT. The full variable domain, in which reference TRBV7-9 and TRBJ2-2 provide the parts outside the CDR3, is DTGVSQNPRHKITKRGQNVTFRCDPISEHNRLYWYRQTLGQGPEFLTYFQNEAQLEKSRLLSDRFSAERPKGSFSTLEIQRTEQGDSAMYLCASSWTVSTGELFFGEGSRLTVL.

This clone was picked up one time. The DNA of the CDR3 is TGCGCCAGCAGCTTGGAGGGGCCCCGGACTAGCGGGGGGGCCACAGATACGCAGTATTTT. It translates to CASSLEGPRTSGGATDTQYF. The chain is built from TRBV5-1 and TRBJ2-3, with 15 bases matching TRBD2. The CDR3 sequence is 20 residues long. After removal of 0 bases from V and 2 bases from J, the junction contained 10 bases not matched to a gene. Germline CDR1 SGHRS, CDR2 YFSETQ.